The 2 T cell receptor beta chains below were found in one sample sequenced in a study of cytomegalovirus exposure and HLA in healthy donors. The PCR ran on 60 Vbeta and 13 Jbeta primers. The assay was immunoSEQ multiplex PCR, and TCRdb's table has in-frame clones only and misses some. Seen in this sample are approximately 70,000 clones; the ten most common clones hold 4.5% to 5%. The source material was PBMCs. The receptors here all came from a woman in her forties in good health and CMV-seropositive.

The CDR3 is CASSPKPGLAGYYEQYF. In DNA form, the CDR3 reads TGTGCCAGCTCGCCGAAACCGGGACTAGCGGGGTATTACGAGCAGTACTTC. The chain is built from TRBV18 and TRBJ2-7, with 13 bases identical to TRBD2. Losses at the gene ends were 6 bases for V and 4 bases for J; bases not matched to a gene: 12. The germline CDR1 and CDR2 sequences are KGHSH and LQKENI. CDR3 length: 17 residues.

The chain recombines TRBV11-2 with TRBJ2-7; D is uncertain. The CDR3 totals 14 residues. Germline V gives CDR1 SGHAT, CDR2 FQNNGV. The V and J ends lost 6 bases and 3 bases respectively, with 15 bases between them. CDR3 region: CASSTEVIGYEQYF. The CDR3 nucleotides are TGTGCCAGCAGTACCGAGGTGATCGGCTACGAGCAGTACTTC.